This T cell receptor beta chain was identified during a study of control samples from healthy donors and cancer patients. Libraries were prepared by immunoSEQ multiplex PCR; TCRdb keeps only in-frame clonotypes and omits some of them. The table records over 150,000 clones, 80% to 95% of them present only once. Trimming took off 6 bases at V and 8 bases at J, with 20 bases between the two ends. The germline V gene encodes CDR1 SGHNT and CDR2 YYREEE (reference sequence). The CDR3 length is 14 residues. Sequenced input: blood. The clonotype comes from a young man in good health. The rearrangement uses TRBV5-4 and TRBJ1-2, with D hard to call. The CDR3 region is CASTVQGSRGGYTF. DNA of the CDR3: TGTGCCAGCACCGTCCAAGGGTCCCGAGGCGGCTACACCTTC.